This is a list of T cell receptor beta chains from one sample in a study of blood T cell repertoires in COVID-19. This table comes from immunoSEQ multiplex PCR, and its TCRdb copy is limited to in-frame clones, with some not included. The repertoire has 300,000 or so clones, about 86% of them found once; the top ten carry about 1.2%. The sample consisted of peripheral blood. These receptors came from a woman aged 45-60 years with acute or convalescent COVID-19. The CDR3 runs from the conserved cysteine through the conserved F or W. The D gene is left open where the match is weak. Size values are once, few and many counts, or a class for expanded clones, and some rows have none.

v_call: TRBV7-8; clone_size: NA; j_call: TRBJ1-4; d_call: TRBD1; cdr3_nt: TGTGCCAGCAGCCCCTCGGGGACAGGAGGATTTAATGAAAAACTGTTTTTT; cdr3_aa: CASSPSGTGGFNEKLFF
v_call: TRBV5-1; clone_size: NA; j_call: TRBJ1-2; d_call: TRBD1; cdr3_nt: TGCGCCAGCAGCTTCTCGACAGGGGACTATGGCTACACCTTC; cdr3_aa: CASSFSTGDYGYTF
v_call: TRBV5-5; clone_size: NA; j_call: TRBJ2-7; d_call: NA; cdr3_nt: TGTGCCAGCAGGGCAGGGGGGTCCTACGAGCAGTACTTC; cdr3_aa: CASRAGGSYEQYF
v_call: TRBV6-5; clone_size: NA; j_call: TRBJ1-1; d_call: NA; cdr3_nt: TGTGCCAGCAGTTACTCCACGGGCACTGAAGCTTTCTTT; cdr3_aa: CASSYSTGTEAFF
v_call: TRBV11-2; clone_size: NA; j_call: TRBJ1-3; d_call: NA; cdr3_nt: TGTGCCAGCACCCCAGGGGGAAACACCATATATTTT; cdr3_aa: CASTPGGNTIYF
v_call: TRBV7-3; clone_size: NA; j_call: TRBJ1-1; d_call: NA; cdr3_nt: TGTGCCAGCAGCTTAACCAGATTTGAAGCTTTCTTT; cdr3_aa: CASSLTRFEAFF
v_call: TRBV21-1; clone_size: NA; j_call: TRBJ2-1; d_call: NA; cdr3_nt: TGTGCCAGCAGCAAGAGACAGGGCTCCTACAATGAGCAGTTCTTC; cdr3_aa: CASSKRQGSYNEQFF
v_call: TRBV9; clone_size: NA; j_call: TRBJ1-2; d_call: NA; cdr3_nt: TGTGCCAGCAGCGTAGGGGCTGGCTACACCTTC; cdr3_aa: CASSVGAGYTF
v_call: TRBV7-9; clone_size: NA; j_call: TRBJ2-5; d_call: NA; cdr3_nt: TGTGCCAGCAGCTTAGCCTACGGGGGTTCGGAAGAGACCCAGTACTTC; cdr3_aa: CASSLAYGGSEETQYF
v_call: TRBV5-4; clone_size: NA; j_call: TRBJ2-5; d_call: NA; cdr3_nt: TGTGCCAGCAGCACCTCGACTGCGTACCAAGAGACCCAGTACTTC; cdr3_aa: CASSTSTAYQETQYF
v_call: TRBV4-1; clone_size: NA; j_call: TRBJ1-1; d_call: NA; cdr3_nt: TGCGCCAGCAGCTCCCAGGGGCTCGGCACTGAAGCTTTCTTT; cdr3_aa: CASSSQGLGTEAFF
v_call: TRBV11-2; clone_size: few; j_call: TRBJ2-1; d_call: TRBD2; cdr3_nt: TGTGCCAGCAGAACCGGGACTAGCTCCTACAATGAGCAGTTCTTC; cdr3_aa: CASRTGTSSYNEQFF
v_call: TRBV7-8; clone_size: NA; j_call: TRBJ2-7; d_call: NA; cdr3_nt: TGTGCCAGCAGCTCCTCCAGCCCAGCATTCGAAGGGGCGTCCTACGAGCAGTACTTC; cdr3_aa: CASSSSSPAFEGASYEQYF
v_call: TRBV6-6; clone_size: NA; j_call: TRBJ2-3; d_call: TRBD1; cdr3_nt: TGTGCCACACAGGGGGGCACAGATACGCAGTATTTT; cdr3_aa: CATQGGTDTQYF
v_call: TRBV5-1; clone_size: NA; j_call: TRBJ1-6; d_call: TRBD1; cdr3_nt: TGCGCCAGCAGCCTCGACAGGGAAAATTCACCCCTCCACTTT; cdr3_aa: CASSLDRENSPLHF
v_call: TRBV19; clone_size: NA; j_call: TRBJ1-4; d_call: TRBD1; cdr3_nt: TGTGCCAGTTCGGACAGGGGAAGGGAAAAACTGTTTTTT; cdr3_aa: CASSDRGREKLFF
v_call: TRBV18; clone_size: NA; j_call: TRBJ1-1; d_call: NA; cdr3_nt: TGTGCCAGCTCACCACAGTCAGGAGGGTTGAATGAAGCTTTCTTT; cdr3_aa: CASSPQSGGLNEAFF
v_call: TRBV30; clone_size: NA; j_call: TRBJ1-5; d_call: NA; cdr3_nt: TGTGCCTGCAGCCGGACAGAAAATCAGCCCCAGCATTTT; cdr3_aa: CACSRTENQPQHF
v_call: TRBV30; clone_size: once; j_call: TRBJ2-1; d_call: TRBD1; cdr3_nt: TGTGCCTGGAGTGTACAGGGGGATAATGAGCAGTTCTTC; cdr3_aa: CAWSVQGDNEQFF
v_call: TRBV30; clone_size: NA; j_call: TRBJ2-5; d_call: TRBD1; cdr3_nt: TGTGCCTGGGGTTCTTCGATCACAGGGGCCCAAGAGACCCAGTACTTC; cdr3_aa: CAWGSSITGAQETQYF
v_call: TRBV5-1; clone_size: NA; j_call: TRBJ1-1; d_call: NA; cdr3_nt: TGCGCCAGCAGCTTGGAAGGGGTAATGAACACTGAAGCTTTCTTT; cdr3_aa: CASSLEGVMNTEAFF
v_call: TRBV5-1; clone_size: NA; j_call: TRBJ1-2; d_call: NA; cdr3_nt: TGCGCCAGCAGCTTGCAGGACAGACCCTACACCTTC; cdr3_aa: CASSLQDRPYTF
v_call: TRBV11-2; clone_size: NA; j_call: TRBJ2-1; d_call: TRBD1; cdr3_nt: TGTGCCAGCAGACACCGGGACAGGGGGGTTGAGCAGTTCTTC; cdr3_aa: CASRHRDRGVEQFF
v_call: TRBV6-1; clone_size: NA; j_call: TRBJ1-4; d_call: NA; cdr3_nt: TGTGCCAGCAGTGAGCGCGGGGGGCGGGAAAAACTGTTTTTT; cdr3_aa: CASSERGGREKLFF